This T cell receptor beta chain stems from a study of blood T cells in healthy people across ages (dated by TCRdb to between 2014 and 2017). Some background on the complete study: Template switching captured roughly one uniquely barcoded TCR beta cDNA molecule per two T cells in model experiments. The study measured age-related changes in TCR beta repertoire diversity using deep sequencing normalized with unique cDNA molecular identifiers. The donors were split into four age groups: young (average about 16 years), middle-aged (39), aged (more than 55) and long-lived (roughly 88). To avoid experimental bias, donors of different ages were spread randomly across the sequencing lanes. Using the same blood draw, the study looked at two additional independent replicas of 1 million unique cDNA reads for two donors, one aged 18 to 29 and the other aged 80 or older.

The donors were 40 or so Caucasian individuals from Russia, aged roughly 6 to 100 years, who were systemically healthy. Around 10 milliliters of peripheral blood were collected from each donor into EDTA-treated Vacutainer tubes. Ficoll-Paque density-gradient centrifugation was used to isolate PBMCs, with at least 6 million obtained per sample. Trizol reagent was used to extract total RNA from the PBMCs, yielding at least 5 micrograms per sample. Naive CD45RAhigh/CD27high T cell percentages were measured by flow cytometry on a PBMC aliquot from every donor. Library method: 5' RACE. Sequencing used an Illumina HiSeq 2500. A second about 7 to 11 cycle PCR used a sample-barcoded 5' primer and a J-beta primer mix. A template-switch 5' adaptor carrying 12 random nucleotides introduced a unique molecular identifier onto each TCR beta cDNA molecule. At least 2.5 million CDR3-containing paired-end reads were obtained from each sample. First-strand cDNA was synthesized from all RNA with the Mint cDNA synthesis kit, primed by a TRBC-specific oligonucleotide. Following uracil-DNA glycosylase treatment, all cDNA underwent a first 18-cycle PCR with the universal primers M1SS and BC2_uni_R. Processing in the source paper ran as follows. Normalization of each sample was performed by random selection of 1 million high-quality reads, each carrying a distinct molecular identifier. Instead of being binned into consensus sequences, reads that shared molecular identifiers were thrown out. MiTCR, run with a Q25 quality threshold and the strictest error-elimination algorithm, handled CDR3 identification, clonotype clustering and error correction. Lower-bound total TCR beta diversity was estimated with a nonparametric unseen species model using Euler transformation. In TCRdb, the public reads were trimmed at Q25 with fastp and aligned with MiXCR, with productive beta chains retained. Rows merge per CDR3 protein into single entries with the most common DNA and genes. The V and J calls shown here were made by TCRdb, not taken from the authors' results. The sample includes under 850,000 distinct CDR3 sequences, with about 36% observed a single time. In total, the top ten clones hold 10% to 15% of the sample.

Taken from the germline V gene, the CDR1 and CDR2 loops are SQVTM and ANQGSEA. V has 3 bases trimmed and J has 4 bases trimmed; junction bases matching no gene number 2. There are 13 amino acids in the CDR3, from cysteine to phenylalanine inclusive. Kept here is only the CDR3 DNA, which spans 39 bases and is read in frame from base 1. Worth noting for this clonotype: Its antigen is currently not known. Base qualities were left out, and no much larger clone turns up one base away.

General conclusions and limits of the study: Total diversity estimates from one million sequenced T cells were considered lower bounds and underestimates. Because profiling used bulk unsorted PBMCs, naive and antigen-experienced compartments could not be compared conclusively. The CMV infection status of donors was not known, potentially confounding age-related changes in expanded clonotypes. There was a strong correlation between observed TCR beta diversity and the percentage of naive T cells measured by flow cytometry. As age increased, observed TCR beta diversity per million T cells dropped in a roughly linear way, and a significant reduction was already evident by age 40. Compared with the aged group, more naive CD4+ T cells, fewer expanded clones and increased TCR diversity were shown by the long-lived group, suggesting age selection.

The clonotype was recovered from a man aged 18-30 years in good health. This chain is built from TRBV29-1 and TRBJ2-3; TRBD1 fits 9 bases in the junction. What was sequenced was blood. The nucleotides read TGCAGCGTTGAGGGACAGGGCGCAGATACGCAGTATTTT. This yields the protein CSVEGQGADTQYF.